Each of the 23 T cell receptor beta chains below was sequenced from the same sample in a study of low-dose radiotherapy and immunotherapy resistance in tumors (dated by TCRdb to the early 2020s). The time point label of this sample denotes: before trial treatment. The instrument given in TCRdb is Illumina HiSeq 2500. Superscript III and a set of TRAV- and TRBV-specific primers were used to synthesize first-strand cDNA, so that both TCRalpha and TCRbeta chains were covered. TCRs were amplified for 20 to 25 PCR cycles with Phusion, using a constant-region primer paired with the adapter attached to the V primers. TCRdb ran its own pipeline on the public reads, namely fastp trimming at Q25 and MiXCR clone calling, and kept in-frame beta chains. Every entry covers one CDR3 protein and lists the most common genes and DNA from its rows. The sample table holds tens of thousands of distinct CDR3 sequences, of which 18% were seen once. The ten largest clones represent 5% to 6.5% of the sample.

The input for sequencing was PBMCs, taken before treatment. The receptors derive from a male donor with prostate cancer.

This clonotype has a count of ten or more. The chain recombines TRBV20-1 with TRBJ2-7; 7 nucleotides line up with TRBD2. Per the germline V gene, CDR1 is DFQATT and CDR2 is SNEGSKA (reference sequence). The CDR3 is 14 residues long. Trimming removed 3 bases from V and 1 base from J; junction bases left unmatched: 6. CDR3 sequence reads: CSASLRGGSYEQYF. CDR3 DNA sequence: TGCAGTGCTAGTTTACGCGGGGGATCCTACGAGCAGTACTTC.

This clonotype was seen many times. The chain is built from TRBV28 and TRBJ2-7, with a possible D match to TRBD2 (6 bases). Trimming removed 7 bases from V and 2 bases from J, with 15 bases in between. CDR1 is MDHEN, CDR2 SYDVKM, per germline. The CDR3 is 14 residues long. In DNA, the CDR3 is TGTGCCAGCATCCCTGCCGGGAGAGCCTACGAGCAGTACTTC. Its translation: CASIPAGRAYEQYF.

Many counts were recorded for this clonotype. The rearrangement links TRBV5-1 to TRBJ2-1; no clear D. The CDR3 loop spans 13 amino acids. V lost 5 bases to trimming and J lost 1 base, with 7 bases between them. CDR1 is SGHRS and CDR2 is YFSETQ in the germline V gene. CDR3 loop: CASRDGSYNEQFF. The CDR3 nucleotides read TGCGCCAGCAGGGACGGGTCCTACAATGAGCAGTTCTTC.

This clonotype was observed many times. V and J are TRBV28 and TRBJ2-4, with 7 bases lining up with TRBD1. V dropped 6 bases and J dropped 5; count of bases not matched to a gene: 4. In germline, CDR1 is MDHEN, CDR2 SYDVKM. The CDR3 contains 13 residues. The CDR3 reads CASSRGTENIQYF. The CDR3 DNA follows: TGTGCCAGCAGCAGGGGGACGGAAAACATTCAGTACTTC.

The table lists this clonotype with many counts. In DNA form, the CDR3 reads TGTGCCAGCAGTTCACAGCCTCTTACAAACACTGAAGCTTTCTTT. Protein product: CASSSQPLTNTEAFF. J is TRBJ1-1 and V is TRBV27; D is undetermined. CDR3 length equals 15 residues. Germline values: CDR1 MNHEY, CDR2 SMNVEV (reference sequence). Deletions cut 4 bases from V and 2 bases from J, with 14 bases between.

This clonotype was observed many times. The gene calls are TRBV19 and TRBJ1-1; D remains unclear. The CDR3 runs 14 residues. CDR1 is LNHDA and CDR2 is SQIVND in the germline V gene (reference sequence). Trimming pared 1 base from V and 0 bases from J, leaving 6 bases between. DNA for the CDR3: TGTGCCAGTAGTATAGGACTAATGAACACTGAAGCTTTCTTT. Translated: CASSIGLMNTEAFF.

This clonotype was recorded a few times. The CDR3 spells CASSWGGVPLDEQYF. CDR3 coding DNA: TGTGCCAGCAGTTGGGGGGGGGTCCCCCTGGACGAGCAGTACTTC. The rearrangement uses TRBV27 and TRBJ2-7, with 7 bases matching TRBD2. The CDR3 is 15 residues long. Germline assignment: CDR1 MNHEY and CDR2 SMNVEV (reference sequence). V dropped 4 bases and J dropped 5; count of bases not matched to a gene: 11.

This clonotype was recorded many times. The gene calls are TRBV3-1 and TRBJ1-6; 7 positions agree with TRBD1. Germline-derived CDR1 and CDR2 are LGHDT and YNNKEL (reference sequence). The CDR3 has 13 residues. V lost 7 bases to trimming and J lost 7 bases; unmatched junction nucleotides: 4. The CDR3 bases are TGTGCCAGCACCCGGGACAGAAATTCACCCCTCCACTTT. Translating it yields CASTRDRNSPLHF.

There are many counts of this clonotype. This chain connects TRBV4-1 to TRBJ1-1; maybe TRBD1 (5 bases). Deletions cut 4 bases from V and 4 bases from J, with 25 bases between. The CDR3 has 18 amino acids. Germline V gene sequence: CDR1 MGHRA, CDR2 YSYEKL. CDR3: CASSPDLTGTRGSTEAFF. CDR3 nucleotide sequence: TGCGCCAGCAGCCCAGACTTAACCGGTACGAGGGGTAGCACTGAAGCTTTCTTT.

This clonotype was counted at least ten times. This chain links TRBV27 with TRBJ2-1; 8 nucleotides agree with TRBD1. Germline values: CDR1 MNHEY, CDR2 SMNVEV (reference sequence). The CDR3 consists of 14 residues. V was clipped by 5 bases and J by 4 bases; unmatched bases: 4. CDR3: CASSPRTGYNEQFF. The CDR3 nucleotides read TGTGCCAGCAGTCCCCGGACAGGGTACAATGAGCAGTTCTTC.

This clonotype appeared many times. The chain carries TRBV29-1 and TRBJ2-2; D call uncertain. V shed 7 bases and J shed 0 bases, with 15 bases lying between them. The germline CDR1 and CDR2 sequences are SQVTM and ANQGSEA. The CDR3 is 15 amino acids. The chain's CDR3 is CSAVRTSTNTGELFF. DNA of the CDR3: TGCAGCGCCGTTAGAACCTCTACGAACACCGGGGAGCTGTTTTTT.

About this clonotype: A much larger clone lies one base from this, so it may be a read error. The chain carries TRBV7-9 and TRBJ1-2, with 9 bases matching TRBD1. Germline CDR1 reads SEHNR; CDR2 reads FQNEAQ (reference sequence). The CDR3 consists of 16 residues. CDR3 DNA sequence: TGTGCCGGCAGCTCTGTCCGGGACAGGGCTGGCTATGGCTACACCTTC. Translating it yields CAGSSVRDRAGYGYTF.

This clonotype was counted at least ten times. This chain joins TRBV28 and TRBJ2-5; D may be TRBD2 (5 bases). The V gene's germline CDR1 is MDHEN and CDR2 SYDVKM. The germline V and J ends were trimmed by 8 bases and 2 bases, with 9 bases remaining between them. The CDR3 is 12 amino acids. The CDR3 DNA reads as TGTGCCAGCTCTAGCCCGCAAGAGACCCAGTACTTC. It is translated as CASSSPQETQYF.

Comment on this clonotype: A read error is the likely source, as a far larger clone sits one nucleotide away. The chain recombines TRBV6-2 or TRBV6-3 with TRBJ2-7, with a tentative D call TRBD1 (5 bases). The CDR3 runs 13 residues. V lost 6 bases to trimming and J lost 7 bases, with 16 bases between them. Germline lookup yields CDR1 MNHEY and CDR2 SVGEGT. CDR3 sequence (DNA): TGTGCCAGCAGCTCCCGACAGTACAATGAGCAGTACTTC. The encoded protein is CASSSRQYNEQYF.

This clonotype was detected many times. The V gene is TRBV2, the J gene TRBJ2-3, with 14 bases matching TRBD2. Germline V CDR1 and CDR2: SNHLY, FYNNEI. There are 16 residues in the CDR3. J gave up 3 bases and V 7 bases, and 6 bases lay outside the gene matches. CDR3 sequence: CASNGGTSGRTDTQYF. DNA of the CDR3: TGTGCCAGCAATGGGGGGACTAGCGGGAGAACAGATACGCAGTATTTT.

This clonotype was counted at least ten times. The J gene is TRBJ2-1, the V gene TRBV21-1; the D call of TRBD2 is as the table states it, not checked on the DNA. TRBV21-1 is termed a pseudogene. CDR3 size: 17 residues. CDR3: CASSDYPLAGGGNEQFF. The CDR3 nucleotides read TGTGCCAGCAGCGACTATCCTCTAGCGGGGGGCGGGAATGAGCAGTTCTTC.

This clonotype was picked up a small number of times. V gene TRBV5-1 combines with J gene TRBJ2-7; possible D gene TRBD1, 5 bases. Germline assignment: CDR1 SGHRS and CDR2 YFSETQ. The CDR3 is 19 residues long. V dropped 1 base and J dropped 2 bases, with 25 bases sitting between them. The CDR3 DNA follows: TGCGCCAGCAGCTTGAAACCTTTATCTCCACCAGGGATCACCTACGAGCAGTACTTC. It translates to CASSLKPLSPPGITYEQYF.

This clonotype was seen only once. The chain couples TRBV6-2 or TRBV6-3 to TRBJ2-3; 14 nucleotides match TRBD2. Germline V gene sequence: CDR1 MNHEY, CDR2 SVGEGT. This CDR3 is 16 amino acids long. With 5 bases clipped from V and 0 bases from J, the junction kept 1 base outside the gene matches. CDR3 region: CASSRLAGGSTDTQYF. CDR3 in DNA: TGTGCCAGCAGTCGACTAGCGGGGGGGAGCACAGATACGCAGTATTTT.

At least ten counts were recorded for this clonotype. This rearrangement joins TRBV7-2 to TRBJ2-5, with TRBD2 matching 8 bases. Per the germline V gene, CDR1 is SGHTA and CDR2 is FQGNSA. CDR3 length: 15 residues. V shed 1 base and J 5 bases; nucleotides not matched to a gene: 6. CDR3 sequence (DNA): TGTGCCAGCAGCTTAGGGATCGGGGGGGCGGAGACCCAGTACTTC. This codes for CASSLGIGGAETQYF.

Regarding this clonotype: The DNA is left out, because the CDR3 cannot be placed on it with certainty; the CDR3 is given as TCRdb lists it. The chain combines TRBV7-8 with TRBJ2-1; the D call of TRBD2 is as the table states it, not checked on the DNA. CDR1 and CDR2 from the germline V gene are SGHVS and FQNEAQ. The CDR3 is 22 residues long, counting both termini. CDR3 residues: CASSFYICSARMTSGGYNEQFF.

In regard to this clonotype: This probably arose from a read error, given a far larger clone one base away. The chain recombines TRBV6-5 with TRBJ2-1; perhaps TRBD1 as D (6 bases). The CDR3 covers 16 residues. Trimming stripped 5 bases from V and 13 bases from J, with 27 bases between. Germline V CDR1 and CDR2: MNHEY, SVGAGI. The chain's CDR3 is CASSDGQQVGPETQFF. The CDR3 nucleotides read TGTGCCAGCAGTGACGGACAGCAAGTCGGTCCCGAGACCCAGTTCTTC.

This clonotype was observed many times. The rearrangement uses TRBV5-1 and TRBJ2-1; TRBD2 matches 8 bases. Germline V gene sequence: CDR1 SGHRS, CDR2 YFSETQ. This CDR3 has 15 residues. V dropped 6 bases and J dropped 3; count of bases not matched to a gene: 8. This CDR3 is CASTEAGVGYNEQFF. Here the CDR3 DNA reads TGCGCCAGCACCGAAGCGGGAGTCGGCTACAATGAGCAGTTCTTC.

In the case of this clonotype: With only one base between it and a far larger clone, this is likely a read error. No DNA is shown, since the ends of the CDR3 on it are uncertain; the CDR3 is the one TCRdb lists. The chain uses TRBV2 and TRBJ2-1; TRBD2 is the table's D call, not checked against the DNA. The CDR3 spans 15 residues, counting both ends. CDR1 is SNHLY and CDR2 is FYNNEI in the germline V gene. This CDR3 is CASSWGRGSYNEQIF.